The 20 T cell receptor beta chains below were found in one sample sequenced in a study of shared T cell receptors in the human thymus. Repertoires were generated with immunoSEQ multiplex PCR, while TCRdb's copy carries only in-frame clones and drops some. Among under 850,000 clones listed, approximately 87% were seen once. These data were also filed under a second study, of human thymus T cells.

Sequencing input: thymocytes. All receptors come from a boy in the first two years of life with a congenital heart defect.

V is TRBV6-1 and J is TRBJ2-2, with D unresolved. CDR1 and CDR2 from the germline V gene are MNHNS and SASEGT. Deletions cut 2 bases from V and 5 bases from J, with 12 bases between. The CDR3 runs 15 residues. CDR3 DNA: TGTGCCAGCAGTGAAAAAGAGGTCGGGACCGGGGAGCTGTTTTTT. Translation: CASSEKEVGTGELFF.

The chain combines TRBV7-9 with TRBJ1-5, with 7 bases identical to TRBD1. The CDR3 runs 14 residues. Germline V lookup: CDR1 SEHNR, CDR2 FQNEAQ (reference sequence). V shed 4 bases, J shed 9 bases, and the junction held 9 bases outside the gene matches. As DNA, the CDR3 is TGTGCCAGCAGCTCTAAGACAGGGACGGGGCCCCAGCATTTT. It codes for CASSSKTGTGPQHF.

This clone was seen a few times. Here the CDR3 reads CASSSPQQLAENYEQYF. Here the CDR3 DNA reads TGTGCCAGCAGTTCTCCTCAACAACTAGCGGAAAACTACGAGCAGTACTTC. V and J are TRBV28 and TRBJ2-7; 8 nucleotides align to TRBD2. The CDR3 contains 17 residues. Germline CDR1 MDHEN, CDR2 SYDVKM. Trimming took 4 bases from V and 3 from J; bases not matched to a gene: 14.

This clone was found a few times. This chain joins TRBV2 and TRBJ1-3; D gene uncertain. This CDR3 spans 14 amino acids. Germline values: CDR1 SNHLY, CDR2 FYNNEI. Trimming stripped 2 bases from V and 3 bases from J, with 8 bases between. Here the CDR3 DNA reads TGTGCCAGCAGTGAATCCCCAGTTGGAAACACCATATATTTT. This gives the protein CASSESPVGNTIYF.

V usage is TRBV12-2 and J usage is TRBJ2-2; TRBD1, the table's D call, was not compared with the DNA. TRBV12-2 is noted as a pseudogene. The CDR3 extends over 16 amino acids. CDR3: CASRLPVGADTGELFF. Written as DNA, the CDR3 is TGTGCAAGTCGCCTCCCTGTGGGGGCGGACACCGGGGAGCTGTTTTTT.

The rearrangement uses TRBV4-1 and TRBJ1-1; 8 nucleotides line up with TRBD1. The CDR3 extends over 17 amino acids. Germline lookup yields CDR1 MGHRA and CDR2 YSYEKL. J gave up 6 bases and V 2 bases, and 14 bases lay outside the gene matches. The CDR3 coding sequence is TGCGCCAGCAGCCAATCGGAGACAGGGGCCTTTAGGGCTGAAGCTTTCTTT. Protein sequence: CASSQSETGAFRAEAFF.

In this sample, this clone turned up once. DNA for the CDR3: TGTGCTAGTGGTTTCGCCTACGAGCAGTACTTC. It is translated as CASGFAYEQYF. J is TRBJ2-7 and V is TRBV12-5; D is unresolved. Germline loops: CDR1 LGHNT, CDR2 FRNRAP. The CDR3 covers 11 residues. V shed 3 bases and J shed 2 bases, with 2 bases lying between them.

The rearrangement links TRBV7-2 to TRBJ2-3, with TRBD2 matching over 7 bases. The V gene end was trimmed by 1 base and the J gene end by 2 bases; junction bases not matched to a gene: 6. The germline V gene encodes CDR1 SGHTA and CDR2 FQGNSA. The CDR3 extends over 16 amino acids. In DNA, the CDR3 is TGTGCCAGCAGCTTAGTGGGGGAGGGCCCCACAGATACGCAGTATTTT. The encoded protein is CASSLVGEGPTDTQYF.

The chain has TRBV18 and TRBJ2-7; 7 positions agree with TRBD2. The CDR3 spans 15 residues. V lost 1 base, J lost 1 base, and 4 bases stayed unmatched. Germline-derived CDR1 and CDR2 are KGHSH and LQKENI. This CDR3 is CASSPQGGVSYEQYF. DNA for the CDR3: TGTGCCAGCTCACCACAGGGAGGGGTATCCTACGAGCAGTACTTC.

The rearrangement joins TRBV4-1 to TRBJ1-2; TRBD1 matches at 10 bases. Looked up from germline, CDR1 is MGHRA and CDR2 is YSYEKL. V shed 4 bases and J 2 bases; nucleotides not matched to a gene: 4. CDR3 length equals 15 residues. This CDR3 reads CASSPRTGGNYGYTF. The CDR3 nucleotides read TGCGCCAGCAGCCCCCGGACAGGGGGGAACTATGGCTACACCTTC.

The chain employs TRBV2 and TRBJ1-5; D ambiguous. The CDR3 runs 12 residues. Germline-derived CDR1 and CDR2 are SNHLY and FYNNEI. V gave up 6 bases and J gave up 4 bases, with 7 bases separating them. The CDR3 loop is CASRGGNQPQHF. CDR3 nucleotide sequence: TGTGCCAGCAGGGGAGGGAATCAGCCCCAGCATTTT.

The chain has TRBV4-1 and TRBJ2-4; weak D call: TRBD1 (6 bases). This CDR3 spans 20 amino acids. The germline V gene encodes CDR1 MGHRA and CDR2 YSYEKL. V was clipped by 0 bases and J by 0 bases, with 21 bases between them. CDR3 DNA sequence: TGCGCCAGCAGCCAAGAGGTAGGGGGAGTACGGATTTTAGCCAAAAACATTCAGTACTTC. This gives the protein CASSQEVGGVRILAKNIQYF.

This clone was recorded only once. The genes are TRBV30 and TRBJ2-7; D is perhaps TRBD1 (6 bases). The CDR3 totals 14 residues. Trimming left V 4 bases short and J 3 bases short, with 16 bases between. Germline V CDR1 and CDR2: GTSNPN, SVGIG (reference sequence). Written as DNA, the CDR3 is TGTGCCTGGAAGGGCACCCTAGGGGGCTACGAGCAGTACTTC. Protein product: CAWKGTLGGYEQYF.

The rearrangement joins TRBV5-1 to TRBJ2-3, with D possibly matching TRBD1 (6 bases). Deletions cut 0 bases from V and 4 bases from J, with 6 bases between. Germline lookup yields CDR1 SGHRS and CDR2 YFSETQ. The CDR3 is 13 residues long. CDR3 protein: CASSLAGADTQYF. CDR3 DNA sequence: TGCGCCAGCAGCTTGGCAGGGGCAGATACGCAGTATTTT.

This rearrangement joins TRBV21-1 to TRBJ2-4; TRBD1, the table's D call, lacks a check against the DNA. TRBV21-1 is a pseudogene. The CDR3 sequence is 12 residues long. CDR3 nucleotide sequence: TGTGCCAGCAGCAAAGGCAGAAACATTCAGTACTTC. Translation gives CASSKGRNIQYF.

The gene calls are TRBV12-5 and TRBJ2-3, with 7 bases fitting TRBD2. V lost 7 bases to trimming and J lost 1 base; unmatched junction nucleotides: 11. The CDR3 loop spans 16 amino acids. The V gene's germline CDR1 is LGHNT and CDR2 FRNRAP. This CDR3 reads CASAQWRLAGTDTQYF. CDR3 DNA: TGTGCTAGTGCCCAATGGAGGCTAGCGGGCACAGATACGCAGTATTTT.

The gene calls are TRBV11-1 and TRBJ2-5, with 7 bases that match TRBD2. This CDR3 is built from 17 residues. Germline V lookup: CDR1 SGHAT, CDR2 FQDESV (reference sequence). The V segment lost 5 bases and the J segment 2 bases; nucleotides outside the gene matches: 14. This CDR3 is CASSPRASGFIQETQYF. CDR3 DNA sequence: TGTGCCAGCAGCCCCCGGGCTAGCGGTTTCATTCAAGAGACCCAGTACTTC.

The CDR3 region is CASRLLAGRPYEQYF. DNA for the CDR3: TGTGCCAGCAGACTACTAGCGGGACGACCTTACGAGCAGTACTTC. V and J are TRBV7-9 and TRBJ2-7; 10 bases agree with TRBD2. Germline lookup yields CDR1 SEHNR and CDR2 FQNEAQ (reference sequence). This CDR3 contains 15 residues. V gave up 6 bases and J gave up 4 bases; unmatched junction bases: 9.

The table lists this clone with a few counts. V gene TRBV4-3 combines with J gene TRBJ2-4, with TRBD1 as a possible D gene (5 bases). The germline CDR1 and CDR2 sequences are LGHNA and YSLEER. The CDR3 is made up of 17 amino acids. Trimming stripped 1 base from V and 0 bases from J, with 13 bases between. In nucleotides, the CDR3 is TGCGCCAGCAGCCAAGGATTTGACAGCCTAGCCAAAAACATTCAGTACTTC. Translated: CASSQGFDSLAKNIQYF.

The chain couples TRBV30 to TRBJ1-5; D is perhaps TRBD1 (6 bases). The CDR3 is made up of 14 amino acids. CDR1 is GTSNPN, CDR2 SVGIG, per germline (reference sequence). The V end lost 2 bases, the J end lost 5 bases, and 13 bases lay between the germline ends. The CDR3 DNA reads as TGTGCCTGGAGTTTGAAATACAGGGATCAGCCCCAGCATTTT. Its protein product is CAWSLKYRDQPQHF. The whole variable domain, remainder taken from reference TRBV30 and TRBJ1-5, is SQTIHQWPATLVQPVGSPLSLECTVEGTSNPNLYWYRQAAGRGLQLLFYSVGIGQISSEVPQNLSASRPQDRQFILSSKKLLLSDSGFYLCAWSLKYRDQPQHFGDGTRLSIL.